This T cell receptor beta chain was sequenced in a study of T-cell reconstitution after alpha-beta-depleted transplantation in children. Looked up from germline, CDR1 is DFQATT and CDR2 is SNEGSKA (reference sequence). Trimming removed 0 bases at V and 5 bases at J, with 17 bases between. This CDR3 has 15 residues. TCRbeta library preparation incorporated unique molecular identifiers. TCRdb itself ran the PCR reads through MiXCR, one entry per CDR3 protein. The table records 15,000 to 20,000 distinct CDR3 sequences, about 7.7% of them present only once. The sample consisted of PBMCs, mostly from graft donor cells, taken 60 days after TCRalphabeta/CD19-depleted stem cell transplant. The rearrangement links TRBV20-1 to TRBJ2-7, with D maybe TRBD2 (6 bases). The sequence came from a boy younger than two who had a stem cell transplant for Wiskott-Aldrich syndrome, so the T cells may come from the graft donor. In DNA, the CDR3 is TGCAGTGCTAGAGATATTTTTTCGGGAGAAGACGAGCAGTACTTC. This encodes CSARDIFSGEDEQYF.